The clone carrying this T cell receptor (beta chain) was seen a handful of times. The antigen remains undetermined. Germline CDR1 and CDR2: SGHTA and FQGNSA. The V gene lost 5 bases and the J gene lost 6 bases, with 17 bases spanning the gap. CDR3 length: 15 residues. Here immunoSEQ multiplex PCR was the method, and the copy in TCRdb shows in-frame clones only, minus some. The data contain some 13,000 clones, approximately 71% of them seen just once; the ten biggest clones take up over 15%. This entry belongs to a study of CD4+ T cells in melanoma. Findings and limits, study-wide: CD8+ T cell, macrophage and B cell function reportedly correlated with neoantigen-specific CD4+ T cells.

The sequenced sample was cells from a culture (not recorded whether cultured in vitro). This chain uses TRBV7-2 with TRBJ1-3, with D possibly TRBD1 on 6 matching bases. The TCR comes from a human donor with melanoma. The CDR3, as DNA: TGTGCCAGCAGCAACAACAGGGTTCGCGAAAACACCATATATTTT. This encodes CASSNNRVRENTIYF.